Sequencing of this T cell receptor (beta chain) was carried out in a study of spatial heterogeneity in lung cancer. Study-level background: Raw reads showed each unique TCR and UMI combination turning up more than ten times on average.

Overall study findings and caveats: Within tumors, counts of expanded alpha and beta TCRs tracked tumor mutation counts. Estimates put coverage of tumor T cells around 7% for alpha and roughly 12% for beta chains.

TCRdb ran MiXCR on the 5' RACE reads and lists one entry per CDR3 protein. The sample lists under 5,500 distinct CDR3 sequences, approximately 12% seen once, with 45% to 55% in the top ten. Germline CDR1 reads MGHRA; CDR2 reads YSYEKL. The CDR3 contains 15 residues. V gave up 3 bases and J gave up 8 bases; unmatched junction bases: 6. The time point: sample taken at primary tumor resection. This clonotype has a handful of counts. As yet, its antigen is unknown. The chain joins TRBV4-1 to TRBJ1-3; 11 bases are shared with TRBD1. The TCR sequence derives from a male donor with early-stage non-small cell lung cancer. Here the sequenced sample was lung tumor tissue, taken at surgery. The CDR3 DNA reads TGCGCCAGCAGCCACTACGGGACAGGGGGAGACACCATATATTTT. It translates to CASSHYGTGGDTIYF.